Presented here are 26 T cell receptor beta chains from one specimen sequenced in a study of blood T cells in healthy people across ages. A J-beta primer mix and a sample-barcoded 5' primer were used in a second PCR of roughly 6 to 11 cycles. TCRdb called the 5' RACE reads again in MiXCR, with one record for every CDR3 protein. The sample carries hundreds of thousands of distinct CDR3 sequences, 55% to 70% recorded once. What was sequenced was blood. The receptors were gathered from a young man in good health.

The chain employs TRBV24-1 and TRBJ2-3, with 9 bases aligning to TRBD2. CDR1 and CDR2 (germline): KGHDR, SFDVKD. This CDR3 is 16 amino acids long. V was clipped by 4 bases and J by 0 bases; unmatched bases: 4. The CDR3 DNA reads TGTGCCACCAGTGACCGACTAGCGGAGAGCACAGATACGCAGTATTTT. Its translation: CATSDRLAESTDTQYF.

This clonotype has ten or more counts. CDR3: CASSPQNTGELFF. CDR3 sequence (DNA): TGTGCCAGCAGCCCTCAAAACACCGGGGAGCTGTTTTTT. This chain links TRBV7-3 with TRBJ2-2; D call uncertain. The V end lost 5 bases, the J end lost 2 bases, and 6 bases lay between the germline ends. Germline CDR1 and CDR2: SGHTA and FQGTGA. CDR3 length: 13 amino acids. Together with reference TRBV7-3 and TRBJ2-2, the CDR3 gives the full variable domain: GAGVSQTPSNKVTEKGKYVELRCDPISGHTALYWYRQSLGQGPEFLIYFQGTGAADDSGLPNDRFFAVRPEGSVSTLKIQRTERGDSAVYLCASSPQNTGELFFGEGSRLTVL.

CDR3: CASSPLPGQGAGEQFF. CDR3 nucleotides: TGTGCCAGCAGCCCCCTCCCGGGACAAGGGGCGGGTGAGCAGTTCTTC. The chain couples TRBV3-1 to TRBJ2-1; possible D gene TRBD1, 6 bases. The V end was cut by 4 bases, the J end by 9 bases, with 22 bases between. Germline CDR1 is LGHDT and CDR2 is YNNKEL (reference sequence). The CDR3 is 16 residues long.

This chain joins TRBV6-5 and TRBJ2-5, with D perhaps matching TRBD1 (5 bases). CDR1 is MNHEY, CDR2 SVGAGI, per germline. V was cut by 7 bases and J by 4 bases, with 16 bases left in between. The CDR3 loop spans 14 amino acids. CDR3 DNA: TGTGCCAGCAAGCAGTCGTGGGGCGGAGAGACCCAGTACTTC. This encodes CASKQSWGGETQYF.

The chain combines TRBV29-1 with TRBJ2-3, with a possible D match to TRBD1 (5 bases). This CDR3 region has 11 residues. Trimming shortened V by 8 bases and J by 6 bases, and 12 bases separated the two germline ends. Germline V gives CDR1 SQVTM, CDR2 ANQGSEA. Here the CDR3 DNA reads TGCAGCCCGCGGTGGGGCGATACGCAGTATTTT. Translated, it gives CSPRWGDTQYF.

Only a few counts were recorded for this clonotype. This rearrangement joins TRBV4-3 to TRBJ2-5; D is undetermined. The CDR3 consists of 22 residues. Germline CDR1 reads LGHNA; CDR2 reads YSLEER. V was trimmed by 0 bases and J by 5 bases, leaving 34 bases between them. In DNA, the CDR3 is TGCGCCAGCAGCCAAGAGGCCCGGTCCCCGCACCTTATCCAGGCCGATGAGGAGACCCAGTACTTC. This sequence encodes CASSQEARSPHLIQADEETQYF.

The chain joins TRBV7-3 to TRBJ2-1; maybe TRBD2 (6 bases). Trimming stripped 7 bases from V and 2 bases from J, with 9 bases between. The CDR3 is made up of 13 amino acids. In germline, CDR1 is SGHTA, CDR2 FQGTGA. The DNA of the CDR3 is TGTGCCAGCAAGACTAGAACCTACAATGAGCAGTTCTTC. Protein sequence: CASKTRTYNEQFF.

For the CDR3, the DNA is TGCGCCAGCAGCCAAGTTGGCTTCTACGAGCAGTACTTC. This translates into CASSQVGFYEQYF. The chain links TRBV4-1 to TRBJ2-4; the D is unclear. The J call may be incorrect, as the DNA end agrees better with TRBJ2-7. The length of the CDR3 is 13 residues. In germline, CDR1 is MGHRA, CDR2 YSYEKL.

The chain uses TRBV5-1 and TRBJ2-7; D could derive from TRBD1 or TRBD2 (5 bases each). The germline gives CDR1 SGHRS, CDR2 YFSETQ. This CDR3 spans 15 amino acids. With 4 bases removed from V and 3 bases from J, the gap between germline ends came to 17 bases. CDR3 amino acids: CASSQNRDRDYEQYF. CDR3 DNA: TGCGCCAGCAGCCAAAACCGGGACCGAGACTACGAGCAGTACTTC.

V usage is TRBV20-1 and J usage is TRBJ1-2; TRBD1 might be the D (6 bases). This CDR3 comprises 17 residues. V was trimmed by 6 bases and J by 3 bases, leaving 26 bases between them. CDR1 and CDR2 (germline): DFQATT, SNEGSKA (reference sequence). The CDR3 DNA reads TGCAGTGCCCAGAGGGGGGGGGCAGCCGCCGCCTACTATGGCTACACCTTC. It specifies CSAQRGGAAAAYYGYTF.

The DNA for the CDR3 is TGTGCCAGCACCCGACTAGCGGGAGGGGGAGGAGAGACCCAGTACTTC. Translating it yields CASTRLAGGGGETQYF. The chain recombines TRBV6-2 or TRBV6-3 with TRBJ2-5; 14 bases map to TRBD2. Germline V gives CDR1 MNHEY, CDR2 SVGEGT. J lost 4 bases, V lost 7 bases, and 8 bases had no gene match. The CDR3 totals 16 residues.

J is TRBJ1-1 and V is TRBV4-2; 9 positions agree with TRBD1. Germline-derived CDR1 and CDR2 are LGHNA and YNFKEQ. With V trimmed by 4 bases and J by 4 bases, 10 bases remained unmatched. The CDR3 spans 16 residues. The CDR3 loop is CASSPGQGRAGTEAFF. For the CDR3, the DNA is TGTGCCAGCAGCCCGGGACAGGGTCGGGCCGGCACTGAAGCTTTCTTT.

This clonotype was found a few times. V and J are TRBV5-1 and TRBJ1-2, with 7 positions matching TRBD1. In germline, CDR1 is SGHRS, CDR2 YFSETQ. V trimming: 2 bases; J trimming: 8 bases; junction bases outside the gene matches: 18. This CDR3 is built from 17 residues. The CDR3 loop is CASSFCTGTDVCEGYTF. The CDR3 coding sequence is TGCGCCAGCAGCTTCTGTACCGGGACAGATGTCTGCGAGGGCTACACCTTC.

V usage is TRBV20-1 and J usage is TRBJ2-1, with D possibly being TRBD2 (6 bases). The CDR3 runs 16 residues. Trimming took 1 base from V and 3 from J, leaving 16 bases between them. Per germline, CDR1 DFQATT and CDR2 SNEGSKA (reference sequence). CDR3 region: CSARVPSGPNYNEQFF. As DNA, the CDR3 is TGCAGTGCTAGAGTCCCCAGCGGGCCCAACTACAATGAGCAGTTCTTC.

The chain joins TRBV4-2 to TRBJ2-5; 9 bases line up with TRBD2. Germline CDR1 LGHNA, CDR2 YNFKEQ. This CDR3 is built from 13 residues. J lost 11 bases, V lost 4 bases, and 8 bases had no gene match. CDR3 sequence reads: CASSPTFSGGQYF. The CDR3 DNA reads as TGTGCCAGCAGCCCTACTTTCAGCGGGGGGCAGTACTTC.

This clonotype was seen a single time. The V and J genes are TRBV24-1 and TRBJ1-2; D gene unclear. V dropped 5 bases and J dropped 2 bases, with 11 bases sitting between them. Germline-derived CDR1 and CDR2 are KGHDR and SFDVKD. CDR3 length: 14 residues. CDR3 loop: CATSAPDLNYGYTF. In DNA form, the CDR3 reads TGTGCCACCAGTGCCCCTGATCTGAACTATGGCTACACCTTC.

The chain carries TRBV7-8 and TRBJ2-7; 10 bases map to TRBD2. The CDR3 covers 16 residues. V shed 4 bases and J 0 bases; nucleotides not matched to a gene: 6. CDR1 and CDR2 from the germline V gene are SGHVS and FQNEAQ. CDR3 coding DNA: TGTGCCAGCAGCTCCAAAGCGGGAGGGGGCTCCTACGAGCAGTACTTC. This translates into CASSSKAGGGSYEQYF. Combining the CDR3 with reference TRBV7-8 and TRBJ2-7 gives the whole variable domain GAGVSQSPRYKVAKRGQDVALRCDPISGHVSLFWYQQALGQGPEFLTYFQNEAQLDKSGLPSDRFFAERPEGSVSTLKIQRTQQEDSAVYLCASSSKAGGGSYEQYFGPGTRLTVT.

The chain combines TRBV11-1 with TRBJ2-1; D possibly corresponds to TRBD1 (6 bases). V was shortened by 7 bases and J by 8 bases, with 24 bases between the two germline ends. The CDR3 is 16 residues long. Germline CDR1 and CDR2: SGHAT and FQDESV (reference sequence). Written as DNA, the CDR3 is TGTGCCAGCACCTCCGACCGCAGGGGATCTGGGGATGAGCAGTTCTTC. Translated, it gives CASTSDRRGSGDEQFF.

This chain links TRBV4-3 with TRBJ2-4; the D gene is possibly TRBD2 (5 bases). Germline CDR1 and CDR2: LGHNA and YSLEER. This CDR3 comprises 16 residues. With 0 bases removed from V and 4 bases from J, the gap between germline ends came to 13 bases. CDR3 protein: CASSQEGGLRKNIQYF. The CDR3 region has the DNA TGCGCCAGCAGCCAAGAGGGCGGGCTTCGGAAAAACATTCAGTACTTC.

The chain links TRBV5-1 to TRBJ2-4; unclear D gene. The J call may be wrong; the DNA end is better matched by TRBJ2-7. This CDR3 comprises 14 residues. Germline V lookup: CDR1 SGHRS, CDR2 YFSETQ. CDR3 nucleotide sequence: TGCGCCAGCAGCCTACTCAGTCAAACCTACGAGCAGTACTTC. Amino acid sequence: CASSLLSQTYEQYF.

The V gene is TRBV20-1, the J gene TRBJ2-3, with D uncertain. This CDR3 comprises 10 residues. V lost 5 bases and J 12 bases, leaving 12 bases between the germline ends. Germline V gene sequence: CDR1 DFQATT, CDR2 SNEGSKA (reference sequence). The DNA of the CDR3 is TGCAGTGCTCCAACAATAAACCAGTATTTT. Residues: CSAPTINQYF.

This clonotype was picked up a small number of times. One base away lies a much larger clone, so this may be a sequencing read error. The chain combines TRBV28 with TRBJ2-1; 13 bases map to TRBD2. The length of the CDR3 is 15 residues. Per germline, CDR1 MDHEN and CDR2 SYDVKM. This chain's CDR3 is CACRLAGGLHNEQFF. As DNA, the CDR3 is TGTGCCTGCAGACTAGCGGGAGGACTCCACAATGAGCAGTTCTTC.

The chain combines TRBV7-6 with TRBJ2-4; D gene ambiguous. The closer fit of TRBJ2-7 to the DNA end suggests the J call may be wrong. In germline, CDR1 is SGHVS, CDR2 FNYEAQ. This CDR3 region has 14 residues. CDR3 DNA: TGTGCCAGCAGCTTAGGTCCAGACCTATACGAGCAGTACTTC. Its protein product is CASSLGPDLYEQYF.

The chain carries TRBV28 and TRBJ1-2; tentatively, D is TRBD1 (6 bases). The V gene lost 4 bases and the J gene lost 3 bases, with 9 bases spanning the gap. The V gene's germline CDR1 is MDHEN and CDR2 SYDVKM. CDR3 size: 13 residues. In nucleotides, the CDR3 is TGTGCCAGCAGTTGGGGGGGCGACTATGGCTACACCTTC. Translated, it gives CASSWGGDYGYTF.

The genes are TRBV28 and TRBJ2-7; D unclear. The ends were cut back, 2 bases at V and 6 bases at J, with 14 bases in the middle. From germline, CDR1 is MDHEN and CDR2 SYDVKM. This CDR3 region has 14 residues. The CDR3 DNA reads TGTGCCAGCAGTTTAAACACCAGGCAAGCCGAGCAGTACTTC. Translated: CASSLNTRQAEQYF.

The chain employs TRBV10-1 and TRBJ2-3; 8 bases align to TRBD2. The CDR3 contains 15 residues. Germline CDR1 WNHNN, CDR2 SYGVQD (reference sequence). Trimming at V came to 3 bases and at J to 2 bases, leaving 4 bases not matched to a gene. The CDR3 sequence is CASSDTGGPTDTQYF. The CDR3 bases are TGCGCCAGCAGTGATACGGGGGGGCCCACAGATACGCAGTATTTT.